Below, 19 T cell receptor beta chains from the same sample are listed, as sequenced in a study of T cells in localized non-small cell lung cancer. The table came from immunoSEQ multiplex PCR; TCRdb's copy has only in-frame clones and leaves some out. The sample holds roughly 28,000 clones; 87% are singletons and the top ten take more than 6%. The sample here was peripheral blood, taken before any cancer treatment. Receptors were obtained from a male donor aged 60 or over with stage I lung adenocarcinoma.

This clone was seen a few times. This rearrangement joins TRBV5-1 to TRBJ2-3; D remains ambiguous. The CDR3 sequence is 11 residues long. V gave up 6 bases and J gave up 2 bases, with 4 bases separating them. Looked up from germline, CDR1 is SGHRS and CDR2 is YFSETQ. The CDR3 reads CASTNTDTQYF. The CDR3 DNA reads as TGCGCCAGCACCAACACAGATACGCAGTATTTT. Looking up the rest from reference TRBV5-1 and TRBJ2-3 gives the full variable domain: KAGVTQTPRYLIKTRGQQVTLSCSPISGHRSVSWYQQTPGQGLQFLFEYFSETQRNKGNFPGRFSGRQFSNSRSEMNVSTLELGDSALYLCASTNTDTQYFGPGTRLTVL.

This chain connects TRBV6-1 to TRBJ2-4; maybe TRBD2 (5 bases). Germline V lookup: CDR1 MNHNS, CDR2 SASEGT. The CDR3 runs 16 residues. V lost 0 bases to trimming and J lost 1 base, with 10 bases between them. CDR3 sequence: CASSEAPGVAKNIQYF. As DNA, the CDR3 is TGTGCCAGCAGTGAAGCGCCCGGGGTGGCCAAAAACATTCAGTACTTC.

The V call is TRBV6-6, the J call TRBJ2-7; D is ambiguous. V lost 0 bases to trimming and J lost 6 bases, with 12 bases between them. The CDR3 runs 14 residues. Germline V gives CDR1 MNHNY, CDR2 SVGAGI (reference sequence). CDR3 loop: CASSYSLSGSEQYF. Here the CDR3 DNA reads TGTGCCAGCAGTTACTCGTTATCAGGCAGCGAGCAGTACTTC.

The rearrangement joins TRBV28 to TRBJ2-3; 11 nucleotides agree with TRBD2. Per germline, CDR1 MDHEN and CDR2 SYDVKM. The CDR3 is 17 residues long. Germline trimming cut 4 bases from V and 3 bases from J; bases unmatched to any gene: 9. CDR3 DNA: TGTGCCAGCAGTTCCCCCCCCTTAGCGGGGGGGACAGATACGCAGTATTTT. Translating gives CASSSPPLAGGTDTQYF.

The chain couples TRBV2 to TRBJ1-5; 10 nucleotides line up with TRBD1. The CDR3 runs to 16 residues. Per the germline V gene, CDR1 is SNHLY and CDR2 is FYNNEI. The V gene end was trimmed by 7 bases and the J gene end by 7 bases; junction bases not matched to a gene: 13. The CDR3 spells CASNRRLGQGGQPQHF. CDR3 DNA: TGTGCCAGCAATAGACGACTTGGACAGGGGGGACAGCCCCAGCATTTT.

This chain links TRBV7-9 with TRBJ1-1, with 8 bases matching TRBD1. This CDR3 has 17 amino acids. V gave up 1 base and J gave up 6 bases; unmatched junction bases: 13. Per the germline V gene, CDR1 is SEHNR and CDR2 is FQNEAQ (reference sequence). The CDR3 DNA is TGTGCCAGCAGCTTAGGTGGAGCCAGAGGACAGGGCTCTGAAGCTTTCTTT. It is translated as CASSLGGARGQGSEAFF.

V and J are TRBV6-5 and TRBJ2-1, with D possibly being TRBD1 (8 bases). The CDR3 is 12 residues long. CDR1 and CDR2 (germline): MNHEY, SVGAGI. V was trimmed by 6 bases and J by 7 bases, leaving 10 bases between them. This CDR3 is CASRQGGNEQFF. The CDR3 nucleotides are TGTGCCAGCAGACAGGGGGGGAATGAGCAGTTCTTC.

This chain joins TRBV12-2 and TRBJ1-1. TRBV12-2 counts as a pseudogene. The CDR3 is 14 amino acids. The CDR3 bases are TGTGCAAGTCGCTTAGACAGCGACTCGACTGAAGCTTTCTTT. This translates into CASRLDSDSTEAFF.

Written as DNA, the CDR3 is TGCGCCAGCAGCCAAGATGTGGCGGAGGTCTATGGCTACACCTTC. Protein: CASSQDVAEVYGYTF. J is TRBJ1-2 and V is TRBV4-3; D not certain. Per the germline V gene, CDR1 is LGHNA and CDR2 is YSLEER. The CDR3 is 15 residues long. Trimming removed 0 bases from V and 4 bases from J, with 12 bases in between.

The chain couples TRBV30 to TRBJ2-1; D remains unclear. This CDR3 spans 11 amino acids. The V end lost 5 bases, the J end lost 8 bases, and 10 bases lay between the germline ends. CDR1 and CDR2 from the germline V gene are GTSNPN and SVGIG (reference sequence). The chain's CDR3 is CAWEFLYEQFF. CDR3 DNA: TGTGCCTGGGAGTTTCTCTATGAGCAGTTCTTC.

The chain links TRBV29-1 to TRBJ1-1; a possible D gene is TRBD1 (6 bases). CDR3 length: 14 residues. V gave up 7 bases and J gave up 2 bases, with 17 bases separating them. Germline CDR1 SQVTM, CDR2 ANQGSEA. CDR3 residues: CSAIRQEINTEAFF. The CDR3, as DNA: TGCAGCGCCATTCGACAGGAGATCAACACTGAAGCTTTCTTT.

The chain links TRBV4-2 to TRBJ1-4, with D perhaps matching TRBD1 (5 bases). CDR1 LGHNA and CDR2 YNFKEQ come from the germline V gene. The V end was cut by 0 bases, the J end by 5 bases, with 25 bases between. The CDR3 has 20 amino acids. DNA of the CDR3: TGTGCCAGCAGCCAAGATTACGGGCTAGCGGGGGGACCCCAGAATGAAAAACTGTTTTTT. Translated: CASSQDYGLAGGPQNEKLFF.

The J gene is TRBJ1-1, the V gene TRBV28; 7 nucleotides match TRBD1. Trimming cost V 6 bases and J 3 bases; bases outside gene matches: 16. Germline V gene sequence: CDR1 MDHEN, CDR2 SYDVKM. The CDR3 consists of 17 residues. In DNA form, the CDR3 reads TGTGCCAGCAGATTACAGGGGTCCCGAGGGGATCACACTGAAGCTTTCTTT. Protein sequence: CASRLQGSRGDHTEAFF.

V usage is TRBV18 and J usage is TRBJ2-2; TRBD2 agrees at 7 bases. The CDR3 consists of 14 residues. Germline-derived CDR1 and CDR2 are KGHSH and LQKENI. V lost 0 bases to trimming and J lost 7 bases; unmatched junction nucleotides: 2. This CDR3 reads CASSPPAGIGELFF. The CDR3 nucleotides are TGTGCCAGCTCACCACCAGCGGGGATCGGGGAGCTGTTTTTT.

This clone was found once. This chain connects TRBV30 to TRBJ2-5; 12 positions match TRBD2. J was trimmed by 9 bases and V by 4 bases; bases with no gene match: 9. The germline V gene has CDR1 GTSNPN and CDR2 SVGIG (reference sequence). The CDR3 length is 14 residues. The CDR3 sequence is CAWTSGGGLRAQYF. The CDR3 region has the DNA TGTGCCTGGACTAGCGGGGGGGGCCTCAGGGCCCAGTACTTC.

This clone was observed once. The chain is built from TRBV2 and TRBJ2-7; tentatively, D is TRBD1 (6 bases). This CDR3 spans 13 amino acids. Trimming removed 6 bases at V and 0 bases at J, with 9 bases between. From germline, CDR1 is SNHLY and CDR2 FYNNEI. The CDR3 DNA reads as TGTGCCAGCAGAAAGGACAGCTCCTACGAGCAGTACTTC. It encodes CASRKDSSYEQYF.

The chain couples TRBV5-1 to TRBJ2-1; 7 nucleotides match TRBD1. After removal of 5 bases from V and 1 base from J, the junction contained 3 bases not matched to a gene. Per the germline V gene, CDR1 is SGHRS and CDR2 is YFSETQ. The CDR3 runs to 14 residues. The CDR3 loop is CASRPGQSYNEQFF. CDR3 in DNA: TGCGCCAGCAGGCCGGGACAGTCCTACAATGAGCAGTTCTTC.

V usage is TRBV7-2 and J usage is TRBJ2-2, with TRBD1 matching 7 bases. The CDR3 contains 15 residues. V was clipped by 5 bases and J by 4 bases; unmatched bases: 7. Per germline, CDR1 SGHTA and CDR2 FQGNSA. In nucleotides, the CDR3 is TGTGCCAGCAGCCAAGGGGGCCATTCCACCGGGGAGCTGTTTTTT. This gives the protein CASSQGGHSTGELFF.

The V and J genes are TRBV4-3 and TRBJ2-7; D may be TRBD1 (6 bases). Trimming stripped 1 base from V and 2 bases from J, with 15 bases between. Looked up from germline, CDR1 is LGHNA and CDR2 is YSLEER. This CDR3 region has 16 residues. The CDR3 DNA reads as TGCGCCAGCAGCCAAGGTATGGGGGCGAACACCTACGAGCAGTACTTC. Amino acid sequence: CASSQGMGANTYEQYF.